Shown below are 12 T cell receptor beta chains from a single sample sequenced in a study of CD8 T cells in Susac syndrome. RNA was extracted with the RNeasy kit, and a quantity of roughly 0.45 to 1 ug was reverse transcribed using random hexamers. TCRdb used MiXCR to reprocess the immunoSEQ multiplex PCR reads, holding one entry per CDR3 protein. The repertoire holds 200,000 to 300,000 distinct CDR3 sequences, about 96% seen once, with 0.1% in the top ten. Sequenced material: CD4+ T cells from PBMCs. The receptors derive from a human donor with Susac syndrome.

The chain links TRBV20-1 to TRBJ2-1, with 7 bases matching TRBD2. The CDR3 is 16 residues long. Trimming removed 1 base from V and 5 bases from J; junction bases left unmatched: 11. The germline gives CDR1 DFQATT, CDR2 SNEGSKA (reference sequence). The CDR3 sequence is CSARGGFAGAHNEQFF. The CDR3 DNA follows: TGCAGTGCTAGAGGGGGATTCGCGGGAGCCCACAATGAGCAGTTCTTC.

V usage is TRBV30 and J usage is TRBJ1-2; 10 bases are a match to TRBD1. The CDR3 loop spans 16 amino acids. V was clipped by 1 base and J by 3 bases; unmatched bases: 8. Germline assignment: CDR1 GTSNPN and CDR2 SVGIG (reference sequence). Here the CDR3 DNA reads TGTGCCTGGAGTGCTGGGACAGGGGCCGCCTACTATGGCTACACCTTC. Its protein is CAWSAGTGAAYYGYTF.

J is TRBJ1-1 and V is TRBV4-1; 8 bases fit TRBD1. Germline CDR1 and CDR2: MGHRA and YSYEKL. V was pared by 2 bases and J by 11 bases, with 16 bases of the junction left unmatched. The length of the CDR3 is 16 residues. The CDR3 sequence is CASSQPLTGDGLGAFF. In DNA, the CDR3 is TGCGCCAGCAGCCAACCCCTGACAGGGGATGGTTTGGGGGCTTTCTTT.

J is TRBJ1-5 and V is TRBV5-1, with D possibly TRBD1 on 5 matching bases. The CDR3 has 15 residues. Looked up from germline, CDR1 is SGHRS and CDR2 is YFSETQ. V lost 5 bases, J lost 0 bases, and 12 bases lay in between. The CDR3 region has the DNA TGCGCCAGCAGAGGGACGGTAAATAGCAATCAGCCCCAGCATTTT. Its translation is CASRGTVNSNQPQHF.

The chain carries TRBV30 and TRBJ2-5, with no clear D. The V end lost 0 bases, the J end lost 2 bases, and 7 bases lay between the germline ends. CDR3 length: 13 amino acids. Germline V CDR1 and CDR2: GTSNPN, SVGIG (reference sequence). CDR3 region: CAWSVGWQETQYF. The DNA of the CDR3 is TGTGCCTGGAGTGTAGGCTGGCAAGAGACCCAGTACTTC.

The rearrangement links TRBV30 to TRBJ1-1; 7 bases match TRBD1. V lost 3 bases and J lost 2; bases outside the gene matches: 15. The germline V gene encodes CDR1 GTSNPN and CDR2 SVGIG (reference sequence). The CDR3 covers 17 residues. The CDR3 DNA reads TGTGCCTGGAGAAGACGAGGGGGCACCACAGATAACACTGAAGCTTTCTTT. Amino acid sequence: CAWRRRGGTTDNTEAFF.

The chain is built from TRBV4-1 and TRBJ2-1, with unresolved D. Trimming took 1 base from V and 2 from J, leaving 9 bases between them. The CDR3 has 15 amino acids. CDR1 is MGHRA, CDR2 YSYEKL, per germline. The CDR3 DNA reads TGCGCCAGCAGCCAAGGGGCTGAGGCCTACAATGAGCAGTTCTTC. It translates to CASSQGAEAYNEQFF.

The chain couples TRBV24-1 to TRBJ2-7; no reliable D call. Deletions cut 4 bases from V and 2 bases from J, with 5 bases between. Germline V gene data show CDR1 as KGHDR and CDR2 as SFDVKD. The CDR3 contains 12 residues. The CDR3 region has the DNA TGTGCCACCAGTGAATCCACCTACGAGCAGTACTTC. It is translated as CATSESTYEQYF.

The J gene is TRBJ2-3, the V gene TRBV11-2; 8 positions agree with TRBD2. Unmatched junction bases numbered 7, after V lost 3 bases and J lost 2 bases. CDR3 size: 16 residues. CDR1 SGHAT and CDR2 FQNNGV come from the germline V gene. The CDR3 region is CASSFRGGDLTDTQYF. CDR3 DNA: TGTGCCAGCAGCTTCCGGGGGGGGGATCTCACAGATACGCAGTATTTT.

CDR3 region: CASSATWINTEAFF. The CDR3 DNA reads as TGTGCCAGCAGCGCCACATGGATCAACACTGAAGCTTTCTTT. The chain employs TRBV9 and TRBJ1-1, with D uncertain. Germline V gene lookup returns CDR1 SGDLS and CDR2 YYNGEE. The CDR3 is 14 amino acids. Trimming shortened V by 3 bases and J by 2 bases, and 11 bases separated the two germline ends.

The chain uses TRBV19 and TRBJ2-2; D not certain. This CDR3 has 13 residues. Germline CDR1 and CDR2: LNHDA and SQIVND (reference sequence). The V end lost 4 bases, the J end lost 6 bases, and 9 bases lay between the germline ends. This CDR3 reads CASSTGFPGELFF. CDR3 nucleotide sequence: TGTGCCAGTAGTACAGGATTTCCCGGGGAGCTGTTTTTT.

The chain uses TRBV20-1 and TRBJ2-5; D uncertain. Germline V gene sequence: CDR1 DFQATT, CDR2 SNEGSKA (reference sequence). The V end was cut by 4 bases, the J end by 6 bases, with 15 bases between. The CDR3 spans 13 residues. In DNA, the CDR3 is TGCAGTGCTAACCCGGGTGCCATGAAGACCCAGTACTTC. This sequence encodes CSANPGAMKTQYF.